This TCR beta chain was sequenced for a study of cytomegalovirus exposure and HLA in healthy donors. General observations from the study: No immune exposure information besides CMV serostatus was available. Apparent HLA restriction characterized most CMV-associated TCR beta chains in a later analysis.

The CDR3 extends over 14 amino acids. Germline-derived CDR1 and CDR2 are SEHNR and FQNEAQ (reference sequence). PCR was performed using 60 Vbeta and 13 Jbeta primers. Study processing details: The authors later counted tens of millions of unique TCR beta chains, roughly 11 million of them shared. Data came from immunoSEQ multiplex PCR; TCRdb stores just in-frame clones and leaves some out. The V and J calls and the clone size are those of that table, but D and trimming were determined from the DNA. The profile covers fewer than 110,000 clones, with over 70% appearing a single time and more than 9% taken by the ten largest. This clone was seen more than once but under ten times. No antigen is known for it. An end of the junction differs from the germline gene, which may be a read error.

Sequenced material: PBMCs. The clonotype was recovered from a man aged 50 or older in good health and CMV-seronegative. V usage is TRBV7-9 and J usage is TRBJ2-2, with a possible D match to TRBD1 (6 bases). CDR3 DNA: TGTTCCAGCAGCCAGGGGTCCCACCCCGGGGAGCTGTTTTTT. Translation gives CSSSQGSHPGELFF.